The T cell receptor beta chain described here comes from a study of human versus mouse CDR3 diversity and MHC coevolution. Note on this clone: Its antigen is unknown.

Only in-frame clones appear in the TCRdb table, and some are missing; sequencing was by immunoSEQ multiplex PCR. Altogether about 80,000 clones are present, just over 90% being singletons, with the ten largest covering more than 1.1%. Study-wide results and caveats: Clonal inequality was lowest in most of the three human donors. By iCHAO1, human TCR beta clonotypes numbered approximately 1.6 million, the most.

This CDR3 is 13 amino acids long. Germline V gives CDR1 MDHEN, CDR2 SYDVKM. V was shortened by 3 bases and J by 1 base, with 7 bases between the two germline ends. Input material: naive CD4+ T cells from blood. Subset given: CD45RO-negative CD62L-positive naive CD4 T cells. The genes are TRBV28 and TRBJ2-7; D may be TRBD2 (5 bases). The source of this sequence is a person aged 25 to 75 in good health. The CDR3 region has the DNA TGTGCCAGCAGTTTCGGACTTTCCTACGAGCAGTACTTC. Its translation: CASSFGLSYEQYF.